This T cell receptor beta chain was captured in a study of cytotoxic CD8 clonotypes in ibrutinib-treated CLL. Overall study findings and caveats: Stable or contracted on treatment, public clonotypes were also uncommon. Ibrutinib response saw clonality rise, and progression saw it return toward baseline.

On this clone itself: Its antigen is not known.

Germline lookup yields CDR1 SGHAT and CDR2 FQDESV (reference sequence). CDR3 length: 13 residues. V lost 3 bases to trimming and J lost 3 bases; unmatched junction nucleotides: 2. PBMCs were cryopreserved, and roughly 2 micrograms of genomic DNA from them went into TCR beta libraries. Method: immunoSEQ multiplex PCR; TCRdb's copy keeps in-frame clones and lacks some. The sample shows about 50,000 clones, around four fifths of them seen only once. The receptor's source is a human donor with chronic lymphocytic leukemia. The starting material was PBMCs, obtained after 24 months of ibrutinib treatment. The chain combines TRBV11-1 with TRBJ2-7; 7 nucleotides align to TRBD1. This CDR3 is CASSFGQVYEQYF. The CDR3 DNA reads TGTGCCAGCAGCTTTGGACAGGTCTACGAGCAGTACTTC.